This T cell receptor beta chain originates from a study of identical twins. Unmatched junction bases numbered 16, after V lost 6 bases and J lost 9 bases. CDR3 size: 16 residues. Germline loops: CDR1 SGHVS, CDR2 FNYEAQ. The cDNA had a unique molecular identifier and a template-switch universal primer site. TCRdb passed the 5' RACE reads through MiXCR, listing each CDR3 protein once. This repertoire shows under 800,000 distinct CDR3 sequences, approximately 22% found once; its top ten account for about 4.5%. These data are also associated with another study on T cells expressing NK-cell markers. That paper states: The sequencing cohort of eight donors included seven HCMV-seropositive individuals and one seronegative individual. Restriction of sorting to alpha-beta TCR T cells was accomplished in several experiments using an anti-gamma-delta TCR antibody. Certain NKG2C+ T cell clones were expanded, and their HCMV specificity remained unclear.

The gene calls are TRBV7-6 and TRBJ1-3, with 8 nucleotides matching TRBD1. Source material: PBMCs. The receptor comes from a woman aged 18-29 years in good health. The CDR3 loop is CASSYGQGRVGSTIYF. CDR3 coding DNA: TGTGCCAGCAGTTATGGACAGGGTCGTGTCGGGAGCACCATATATTTT. Looking up the rest from reference TRBV7-6 and TRBJ1-3 gives the full variable domain: GAGVSQSPRYKVTKRGQDVALRCDPISGHVSLYWYRQALGQGPEFLTYFNYEAQQDKSGLPNDRFSAERPEGSISTLTIQRTEQRDSAMYRCASSYGQGRVGSTIYFGEGSWLTVV.